This T cell receptor (beta chain) was captured by sequencing in a study of T cell responses to AZD1222 COVID-19 vaccine (dated by TCRdb to the early 2020s). Describing the broader study: AZD1222 recipients whose second dose came at about 4 weeks and those whose second dose came at about 12 weeks were combined into one group, since spike-specific TCR depth and breadth did not differ between the two schedules. A total of 233 trial participants underwent TCR sequencing, of whom around 200 received two doses of AZD1222 and about 25 received two doses of the MenACWY control vaccine. Trial participants were enrolled by age into 18-55, 56-69 and 70-plus year subgroups, with approximately 150, 30 and 60 TCR-sequenced participants respectively. What the work shows at the level of the full study, not this receptor alone: Conclusions about previously exposed vaccinees are limited, since just 5 to 7 AZD1222 recipients were seropositive for SARS-CoV-2 at baseline. After two AZD1222 doses, both the breadth and the depth of spike-specific TCRs were significantly higher than at day 0 and than in MenACWY recipients. Because no samples from the day 14 peak response were available, repertoires could be characterized only after the peak T cell response. Reportedly, almost half of the unique spike-specific TCRs recognized epitopes lying outside the regions that are mutated in the B.1.351 and B.1.1.7 variants. Vaccine-associated CD4 TCRs spanned the whole spike protein, with dominant responses in regions 160-218 and 743-854. Participants were mostly white British, with more females than males. The authors suggested clonal diversity may have been underestimated. In the small 56-69-year group, the increase in depth fell short of significance, most likely because of low power.

The CDR3 regions of human TCRbeta chains were analyzed by immunosequencing. The original pipeline was this. TCRs in the repertoires were matched against a reference library of SARS-CoV-2-specific TCRs that had been generated with the MIRA antigen-specificity platform. Breadth was defined as the fraction of unique TCRs that were SARS-CoV-2-associated. Depth was defined as the fraction of total T cells that were SARS-CoV-2-associated. Using the MIRA data, each spike-specific TCR was assigned both to the spike region to which the TCR was reactive and to a CD4 or CD8 class. Log10-transformed breadth and depth values were compared by one-way ANOVA with Sidak's multiple comparisons tests. The table was pulled from immuneACCESS by TCRdb, which kept in-frame rearrangements only. Such tables lose some clones; where checked, under half of the loss comes from unresolved V genes, and the rest has no known cause. The V and J calls and clone size are taken from that table; D and trimming were inferred from the DNA. Present in this sample are roughly 130,000 clones, 87% of which were seen just once. Approximately 1.6% of the sample lies in the top ten.

Trimming takes 0 bases from V and 2 bases from J, and the germline ends sit 8 bases apart. The germline V gene (reference sequence) sets CDR1 to MNHEY and CDR2 to SMNVEV. Including the terminal cysteine and phenylalanine, the CDR3 comprises 14 residues. The sequence is cut down to CDR3 DNA, 42 bases in frame from base 1. With regard to this clone: There is no known antigen for this receptor. It has no much larger one-base neighbor in the sample; base qualities were not kept.

The sample's time point label is to be understood as: baseline before first vaccination. Samples from vaccinated people were obtained from the UK trials COV001 and COV002, which included a single-blind randomized controlled phase 2/3 trial of AZD1222 (ChAdOx1 nCoV-19) in healthy adults. For TCRbeta chain sequencing, PBMC samples were collected from trial participants at day 0 and at day 28 after the second dose. The rearranged segments are TRBV27 and TRBJ2-7; TRBD1 could be the D gene, as 6 bases match. The sequence was collected from an adult in good health. The sample was peripheral blood, taken on day 0 of AZD1222 vaccination. The DNA reads TGTGCCAGCAGTTTATCGGCAGGGGCCTACGAGCAGTACTTC. This yields the protein CASSLSAGAYEQYF.